Each of the 29 T cell receptor beta chains below was sequenced from the same sample in a study of regulatory and conventional T cells in RAG deficiency. This table comes from immunoSEQ multiplex PCR, and its TCRdb copy is limited to in-frame clones, with some not included. The table lists 30,000 to 40,000 clones, about 91% of them singletons. The same sample was also studied in work on regulatory T cells. That publication notes: Amplification used 52 TRBV primers and 13 TRBJ primers.

Sequences were obtained from CD8+ T cells sorted from blood. Source of these receptors: a human donor in good health.

The chain couples TRBV5-1 to TRBJ2-1, with TRBD2 matching over 13 bases. Germline values: CDR1 SGHRS, CDR2 YFSETQ. There are 16 residues in the CDR3. V was clipped by 4 bases and J by 8 bases; unmatched bases: 9. The CDR3 is CASSTRLAGGGDEQFF. In DNA form, the CDR3 reads TGCGCCAGCAGCACTAGACTAGCGGGAGGTGGTGATGAGCAGTTCTTC.

Concerning this clone itself: The junction shows a germline mismatch at one end, possibly a read error. The chain couples TRBV6-5 to TRBJ1-1, with D possibly matching TRBD1 (5 bases). Germline CDR1 reads MNHEY; CDR2 reads SVGAGI. This CDR3 has 16 amino acids. The CDR3 DNA sequence: TGTGCCAGCAGTCACTCGAGGATCGAGGGGAGCACTGAAGCTTTCTTT. Its translation: CASSHSRIEGSTEAFF.

The chain joins TRBV5-5 to TRBJ2-7; D unresolved. Germline V lookup: CDR1 SGHKS, CDR2 YYEKEE (reference sequence). Trimming removed 2 bases from V and 2 bases from J, with 8 bases in between. There are 13 residues in the CDR3. The CDR3 bases are TGTGCCAGCAGCTTTTCCTTTACCTACGAGCAGTACTTC. Translated: CASSFSFTYEQYF.

The chain employs TRBV2 and TRBJ1-6, with D perhaps matching TRBD1 (5 bases). The length of the CDR3 is 18 residues. Deletions cut 6 bases from V and 0 bases from J, with 18 bases between. Germline lookup yields CDR1 SNHLY and CDR2 FYNNEI. The CDR3 protein is CASRTSQGSGSYNSPLHF. CDR3 nucleotide sequence: TGTGCCAGCAGGACCTCTCAGGGATCGGGCTCCTATAATTCACCCCTCCACTTT.

The chain combines TRBV7-2 with TRBJ1-2; a possible D gene is TRBD1 (6 bases). The germline V gene has CDR1 SGHTA and CDR2 FQGNSA. The CDR3 is 15 residues long. Deletions cut 5 bases from V and 8 bases from J, with 21 bases between. The CDR3 spells CASSPRGVTGLGYTF. The DNA of the CDR3 is TGTGCCAGCAGCCCCAGGGGCGTAACAGGGCTGGGCTACACCTTC.

The V gene is TRBV14, the J gene TRBJ2-3; no clear D. Germline values: CDR1 SGHDN, CDR2 FVKESK. The CDR3 runs to 13 residues. The ends were cut back, 3 bases at V and 2 bases at J, with 6 bases in the middle. CDR3 DNA: TGTGCCAGCAGCCACAGGTTCACAGATACGCAGTATTTT. Its protein is CASSHRFTDTQYF. Full variable domain (outside the CDR3, taken from reference TRBV14 and TRBJ2-3): EAGVTQFPSHSVIEKGQTVTLRCDPISGHDNLYWYRRVMGKEIKFLLHFVKESKQDESGMPNNRFLAERTGGTYSTLKVQPAELEDSGVYFCASSHRFTDTQYFGPGTRLTVL.

The chain employs TRBV18 and TRBJ2-7; 7 nucleotides align to TRBD2. In germline, CDR1 is KGHSH, CDR2 LQKENI. Trimming cost V 2 bases and J 2 bases; bases outside gene matches: 9. The CDR3 spans 16 residues. The CDR3 spells CASSPKPSSGPYEQYF. DNA for the CDR3: TGTGCCAGCTCACCAAAGCCGTCTAGCGGCCCCTACGAGCAGTACTTC. Based on the CDR3 plus reference TRBV18 and TRBJ2-7, the full variable domain is NAGVMQNPRHLVRRRGQEARLRCSPMKGHSHVYWYRQLPEEGLKFMVYLQKENIIDESGMPKERFSAEFPKEGPSILRIQQVVRGDSAAYFCASSPKPSSGPYEQYFGPGTRLTVT.

The rearrangement links TRBV27 to TRBJ2-7; 11 bases are a match to TRBD1. Per germline, CDR1 MNHEY and CDR2 SMNVEV (reference sequence). CDR3 length: 14 amino acids. Trimming took 3 bases from V and 5 from J; bases not matched to a gene: 3. The CDR3 loop is CASSFGQGANEQYF. DNA of the CDR3: TGTGCCAGCAGTTTTGGACAGGGGGCCAACGAGCAGTACTTC.

The J gene is TRBJ2-1, the V gene TRBV7-2; TRBD2 agrees at 10 bases. Trimming removed 2 bases from V and 6 bases from J; junction bases left unmatched: 4. The CDR3 runs to 15 residues. Germline CDR1 is SGHTA and CDR2 is FQGNSA. CDR3 loop: CASSLLAGAPNEQFF. CDR3 nucleotides: TGTGCCAGCAGCTTACTAGCGGGAGCTCCCAATGAGCAGTTCTTC.

The chain has TRBV27 and TRBJ2-7; 9 bases agree with TRBD2. Germline values: CDR1 MNHEY, CDR2 SMNVEV (reference sequence). The CDR3 loop spans 14 amino acids. With 2 bases clipped from V and 2 bases from J, the junction kept 1 base outside the gene matches. In DNA, the CDR3 is TGTGCCAGCAGTTTACGCGGGAGGGCCTACGAGCAGTACTTC. Protein product: CASSLRGRAYEQYF.

V usage is TRBV13 and J usage is TRBJ2-3; unclear D gene. The germline CDR1 and CDR2 sequences are PRHDT and FYEKMQ (reference sequence). The germline V and J ends were trimmed by 5 bases and 3 bases, with 18 bases remaining between them. The CDR3 loop spans 16 amino acids. CDR3: CASSILSLAVTDTQYF. The CDR3 DNA sequence: TGTGCCAGCAGCATACTCTCCCTGGCCGTTACAGATACGCAGTATTTT.

As DNA, the CDR3 is TGTGCCAGCAGTTTGACAGGTTCGGAGCCCCAGCATTTT. Its translation: CASSLTGSEPQHF. The rearrangement links TRBV7-3 to TRBJ1-5; D possibly corresponds to TRBD1 (6 bases). The CDR3 covers 13 residues. Trimming stripped 6 bases from V and 8 bases from J, with 14 bases between. Looked up from germline, CDR1 is SGHTA and CDR2 is FQGTGA.

V is TRBV11-2 and J is TRBJ1-2; D remains ambiguous. The germline V and J ends were trimmed by 4 bases and 2 bases, with 8 bases remaining between them. Per germline, CDR1 SGHAT and CDR2 FQNNGV. This CDR3 has 13 amino acids. In nucleotides, the CDR3 is TGTGCCAGCAGCTCGCGGGGAAACTATGGCTACACCTTC. Its translation: CASSSRGNYGYTF.

V gene TRBV12-2 combines with J gene TRBJ1-1; the tabulated D call, TRBD1, remains unverified against the DNA. TRBV12-2 is annotated as a pseudogene. The CDR3 runs 17 residues. CDR3 DNA sequence: TGTGCAAGTCGCTTAGGGGGCAGGGGATTAGAGAGCACTGAAGCTTTCTTT. This encodes CASRLGGRGLESTEAFF.

The rearrangement links TRBV27 to TRBJ2-1; a weak D match, TRBD1 (5 bases). CDR1 is MNHEY and CDR2 is SMNVEV in the germline V gene (reference sequence). There are 13 residues in the CDR3. The V end lost 5 bases, the J end lost 1 base, and 6 bases lay between the germline ends. The DNA for the CDR3 is TGTGCCAGCAGTGCAGGGTCCTACAATGAGCAGTTCTTC. Translation gives CASSAGSYNEQFF.

The chain combines TRBV10-2 with TRBJ2-3, with 8 bases identical to TRBD2. The J segment lost 1 base and the V segment lost 8 bases, leaving 5 bases of the junction unmatched. Germline V gives CDR1 WSHSY, CDR2 SAAADI. The CDR3 covers 14 residues. CDR3 amino acids: CASEDGGGTDTQYF. CDR3 in DNA: TGCGCCAGCGAGGACGGGGGGGGCACAGATACGCAGTATTTT.

CDR3 bases: TGTGCCAGCAGTTTATCCTTGATTGCAGGGTCGGGTCAGCCCCAGCATTTT. This codes for CASSLSLIAGSGQPQHF. This sequence joins TRBV28 and TRBJ1-5, with D possibly matching TRBD1 (5 bases). V gave up 1 base and J gave up 6 bases, with 19 bases separating them. There are 17 residues in the CDR3. The germline gives CDR1 MDHEN, CDR2 SYDVKM.

The J gene is TRBJ1-2, the V gene TRBV5-1; 9 bases are shared with TRBD1. In germline, CDR1 is SGHRS, CDR2 YFSETQ. Trimming at V came to 4 bases and at J to 7 bases, leaving 8 bases not matched to a gene. This CDR3 region has 14 residues. In DNA, the CDR3 is TGCGCCAGCAGCGTACAGGGGGCGGAAAGTGGCTACACCTTC. Protein: CASSVQGAESGYTF.

The gene calls are TRBV5-6 and TRBJ2-7, with 8 bases lining up with TRBD1. J was trimmed by 5 bases and V by 3 bases; bases with no gene match: 16. CDR1 and CDR2 (germline): SGHDT, YYEEEE. CDR3 length: 17 amino acids. CDR3 bases: TGTGCCAGCAGCTCCACCCCAGCAGGGGGCATCATCCACGAGCAGTACTTC. Translating it yields CASSSTPAGGIIHEQYF.

The chain's CDR3 is CASSTTRNEKLFF. CDR3 in DNA: TGCGCCAGCAGCACAACTAGGAATGAAAAACTGTTTTTT. V usage is TRBV5-1 and J usage is TRBJ1-4; no clear D gene. CDR3 length: 13 residues. Trimming cost V 4 bases and J 5 bases, with 9 bases left between them. Germline CDR1 is SGHRS and CDR2 is YFSETQ.

J is TRBJ2-2 and V is TRBV4-1, with 10 bases that match TRBD2. The V segment lost 3 bases and the J segment 4 bases; nucleotides outside the gene matches: 11. CDR1 is MGHRA, CDR2 YSYEKL, per germline. The CDR3 runs 18 residues. The CDR3 sequence is CASSHHASGGRITGELFF. The CDR3 nucleotides read TGCGCCAGCAGCCACCACGCTAGCGGGGGCCGGATCACCGGGGAGCTGTTTTTT.

The V and J genes are TRBV6-5 and TRBJ2-3; 7 nucleotides line up with TRBD2. Germline V gene sequence: CDR1 MNHEY, CDR2 SVGAGI. CDR3 length: 14 amino acids. The V gene end was trimmed by 6 bases and the J gene end by 2 bases; junction bases not matched to a gene: 5. CDR3 sequence reads: CASRKAGFTDTQYF. The CDR3 DNA follows: TGTGCCAGCAGGAAAGCGGGATTCACAGATACGCAGTATTTT.

This chain links TRBV6-4 with TRBJ2-1; possibly TRBD1 or TRBD2 for D (6 bases each). V was trimmed by 3 bases and J by 6 bases, leaving 12 bases between them. The CDR3 contains 14 residues. Looked up from germline, CDR1 is MRHNA and CDR2 is SNTAGT. This CDR3 reads CASSEGRGGNEQFF. CDR3 DNA sequence: TGTGCCAGCAGTGAGGGCAGGGGAGGCAATGAGCAGTTCTTC.

V usage is TRBV28 and J usage is TRBJ1-1, with D possibly matching TRBD1 (6 bases). The CDR3 consists of 17 residues. Looked up from germline, CDR1 is MDHEN and CDR2 is SYDVKM. Deletions cut 6 bases from V and 1 base from J, with 21 bases between. The CDR3 region has the DNA TGTGCCAGCAGACACCAGCCGGGACACCTAAGGAACACTGAAGCTTTCTTT. Its protein is CASRHQPGHLRNTEAFF.

This sequence joins TRBV6-5 and TRBJ1-1; possible D gene TRBD1, 6 bases. Per the germline V gene, CDR1 is MNHEY and CDR2 is SVGAGI. V dropped 0 bases and J dropped 8 bases, with 16 bases sitting between them. CDR3 size: 15 residues. CDR3 in DNA: TGTGCCAGCAGTTACTCCCTAGGGGGGTCGTTGGAAGCTTTCTTT. Translation gives CASSYSLGGSLEAFF.

J is TRBJ2-2 and V is TRBV5-1; D gene uncertain. The CDR3 runs to 13 residues. Germline-derived CDR1 and CDR2 are SGHRS and YFSETQ. Trimming removed 4 bases at V and 6 bases at J, with 10 bases between. In nucleotides, the CDR3 is TGCGCCAGCAGCCTCGCTGTAGCCGGGGAGCTGTTTTTT. Translating gives CASSLAVAGELFF. The whole variable domain, remainder taken from reference TRBV5-1 and TRBJ2-2, is KAGVTQTPRYLIKTRGQQVTLSCSPISGHRSVSWYQQTPGQGLQFLFEYFSETQRNKGNFPGRFSGRQFSNSRSEMNVSTLELGDSALYLCASSLAVAGELFFGEGSRLTVL.

In the case of this clone: One end of the junction fails to match germline, which may point to a read error. The same CDR3 is also encoded by other DNA sequences in this sample. CDR3 sequence reads: CSARDYNEQFF. In nucleotides, the CDR3 is TGCAGTGCTAGAGATTACAACGAGCAGTTCTTC. The J gene is TRBJ2-1, the V gene TRBV20-1; D not resolved. This CDR3 contains 11 residues. Germline CDR1 reads DFQATT; CDR2 reads SNEGSKA (reference sequence).

The J gene is TRBJ1-5, the V gene TRBV9; unclear D gene. This CDR3 is built from 14 residues. The V gene lost 0 bases and the J gene lost 11 bases, with 15 bases spanning the gap. Germline V gene sequence: CDR1 SGDLS, CDR2 YYNGEE. The CDR3 loop is CASSVGTAPSAQHF. CDR3 DNA: TGTGCCAGCAGCGTAGGGACTGCCCCATCAGCCCAGCATTTT.

The chain carries TRBV30 and TRBJ2-7; D is undetermined. This CDR3 is built from 11 residues. Germline CDR1 is GTSNPN and CDR2 is SVGIG (reference sequence). V gave up 2 bases and J gave up 4 bases, with 6 bases separating them. CDR3 nucleotides: TGTGCCTGGAGTAGTCCATACGAGCAGTACTTC. Protein: CAWSSPYEQYF.